The 22 T cell receptor beta chains reported below all come from one sample, sequenced in a study of blood T cell repertoires in COVID-19 (dated by TCRdb to the early 2020s). Library construction relied on the immunoSEQ multiplex PCR assay. Not all clones reach the TCRdb copy of this immuneACCESS table, which keeps in-frame sequences only. Checked studies attribute under half of the gap to unresolved V genes and leave the rest unexplained. This sample gives more than 350,000 clones in total; around nine tenths of them show up just once. 10% of the sample rests with the top ten. The specimen was PBMCs or T cells enriched from blood (not recorded which). These receptors were taken from a woman aged 50 to 65 who had recovered from COVID-19.

V gene TRBV4-3 combines with J gene TRBJ1-1; D unclear. Looked up from germline, CDR1 is LGHNA and CDR2 is YSLEER. V shed 1 base and J shed 2 bases, with 11 bases lying between them. The CDR3 sequence is 15 residues long. Here the CDR3 reads CASSQGFRTNTEAFF. CDR3 coding DNA: TGCGCCAGCAGCCAAGGCTTCAGGACTAACACTGAAGCTTTCTTT.

The CDR3 is CASSPGHPYEQYF. The CDR3 coding sequence is TGTGCCAGCAGTCCTGGACACCCCTACGAGCAGTACTTC. The V gene is TRBV28, the J gene TRBJ2-7, with D perhaps TRBD1 (5 bases). Deletions cut 5 bases from V and 2 bases from J, with 10 bases between. This CDR3 has 13 residues. Per germline, CDR1 MDHEN and CDR2 SYDVKM.

The V gene is TRBV2, the J gene TRBJ1-5; D possibly corresponds to TRBD1 (6 bases). Germline CDR1 and CDR2: SNHLY and FYNNEI. The CDR3 covers 15 residues. Trimming shortened V by 5 bases and J by 4 bases, and 15 bases separated the two germline ends. The DNA for the CDR3 is TGTGCCAGCAGTTACTATGGGGGGGCAAATCAGCCCCAGCATTTT. Encoded protein: CASSYYGGANQPQHF.

Points on this clone: This specimen includes other DNA sequences encoding the same CDR3. The chain has TRBV3-1 (or the pseudogene TRBV3-2) and TRBJ1-1; the D gene is possibly TRBD1 (5 bases). In germline, CDR1 is LGHDT, CDR2 YNNKEL (reference sequence). This CDR3 spans 14 amino acids. Between the trimmed V and J ends, which lost 3 bases and 1 base, there was a span of 9 bases. CDR3: CASSQPQGNTEAFF. The CDR3 DNA reads as TGTGCCAGCAGCCAGCCCCAGGGGAACACTGAAGCTTTCTTT.

This chain joins TRBV6-5 and TRBJ1-2; D ambiguous. Germline V gives CDR1 MNHEY, CDR2 SVGAGI. Trimming removed 6 bases at V and 6 bases at J, with 11 bases between. The CDR3 extends over 12 amino acids. CDR3 in amino acids: CASSPYGDGYTF. In DNA, the CDR3 is TGTGCCAGCAGCCCATACGGAGATGGCTACACCTTC.

This sequence joins TRBV25-1 and TRBJ1-2; possibly TRBD1 for D (6 bases). V was shortened by 1 base and J by 5 bases, with 14 bases between the two germline ends. Germline values: CDR1 MGHDK, CDR2 SYGVNS. CDR3 length equals 15 residues. In DNA form, the CDR3 reads TGTGCCAGCAGTGAATCTGAGGGGGATTGGTATGGCTACACCTTC. The encoded protein is CASSESEGDWYGYTF.

J is TRBJ2-1 and V is TRBV5-5, with 11 bases aligning to TRBD2. The CDR3 sequence is 16 residues long. Germline-derived CDR1 and CDR2 are SGHKS and YYEKEE (reference sequence). The V segment lost 1 base and the J segment 8 bases; nucleotides outside the gene matches: 8. CDR3 in amino acids: CASSLNLAGGSYEQFF. In nucleotides, the CDR3 is TGTGCCAGCAGCTTGAATCTAGCGGGGGGATCATATGAGCAGTTCTTC.

The V call is TRBV7-9, the J call TRBJ2-5, with TRBD1 matching 8 bases. The CDR3 runs 13 residues. J was trimmed by 5 bases and V by 7 bases; bases with no gene match: 6. The germline gives CDR1 SEHNR, CDR2 FQNEAQ (reference sequence). The CDR3: CASTIQGVETQYF. CDR3 nucleotide sequence: TGTGCCAGCACCATACAGGGGGTGGAGACCCAGTACTTC.

The J gene is TRBJ1-3, the V gene TRBV7-2; 8 bases are a match to TRBD1. The CDR3 runs 14 residues. The germline gives CDR1 SGHTA, CDR2 FQGNSA. The V segment lost 5 bases and the J segment 7 bases; nucleotides outside the gene matches: 7. The CDR3 region has the DNA TGTGCCAGCAGCGATCCCGGACAGGGCAACACCATATATTTT. Protein sequence: CASSDPGQGNTIYF.

This clone was seen a handful of times. This chain joins TRBV19 and TRBJ1-1; weak D call: TRBD1 (6 bases). The CDR3 loop spans 13 amino acids. The V end was cut by 5 bases, the J end by 5 bases, with 12 bases between. Per the germline V gene, CDR1 is LNHDA and CDR2 is SQIVND (reference sequence). The CDR3 is CASSFRGVTEAFF. Here the CDR3 DNA reads TGTGCCAGTAGTTTCAGGGGCGTAACTGAAGCTTTCTTT.

CDR3 in amino acids: CASSPLIPTGRATNEKLFF. The CDR3, as DNA: TGTGCCAGCTCACCCCTGATCCCGACAGGCCGTGCAACTAATGAAAAACTGTTTTTT. The rearrangement uses TRBV18 and TRBJ1-4, with D possibly matching TRBD1 (6 bases). Germline CDR1 reads KGHSH; CDR2 reads LQKENI. The CDR3 extends over 19 amino acids. Deletions cut 3 bases from V and 0 bases from J, with 20 bases between.

This chain joins TRBV4-2 and TRBJ2-3; TRBD2 aligns across 11 bases. The CDR3 covers 16 residues. Germline CDR1 and CDR2: LGHNA and YNFKEQ. J gave up 4 bases and V 0 bases, and 3 bases lay outside the gene matches. The CDR3 loop is CASSQELAGGPDTQYF. CDR3 DNA sequence: TGTGCCAGCAGCCAAGAGTTAGCGGGGGGGCCAGATACGCAGTATTTT.

The chain couples TRBV3-1 (or the pseudogene TRBV3-2) to TRBJ1-2; D is unresolved. The V gene lost 4 bases and the J gene lost 4 bases, with 16 bases spanning the gap. The germline V gene has CDR1 LGHDT and CDR2 YNNKEL (reference sequence). There are 15 residues in the CDR3. CDR3 protein: CASSLGGMETYGYTF. CDR3 coding DNA: TGTGCCAGCAGCCTTGGAGGGATGGAGACCTATGGCTACACCTTC.

The chain uses TRBV2 and TRBJ2-3, with 9 nucleotides matching TRBD2. This CDR3 contains 16 residues. V lost 2 bases to trimming and J lost 0 bases; unmatched junction nucleotides: 3. Germline CDR1 and CDR2: SNHLY and FYNNEI. The CDR3 DNA follows: TGTGCCAGCAGTGAACTAGCGGGGCCTAGCACAGATACGCAGTATTTT. This codes for CASSELAGPSTDTQYF.

The CDR3 DNA sequence: TGCGCCAGCAGCACCCCACTAGTTGAGTCGGATACGCAGTATTTT. Translating it yields CASSTPLVESDTQYF. The chain carries TRBV5-1 and TRBJ2-3, with D perhaps TRBD2 (5 bases). CDR3 length: 15 residues. Germline-derived CDR1 and CDR2 are SGHRS and YFSETQ. V lost 4 bases, J lost 6 bases, and 18 bases lay in between.

The V gene is TRBV7-2, the J gene TRBJ1-2, with D uncertain. The CDR3 is 14 residues long. In germline, CDR1 is SGHTA, CDR2 FQGNSA. The V gene lost 1 base and the J gene lost 2 bases, with 8 bases spanning the gap. The CDR3 region is CASSLDSVNYGYTF. The CDR3 DNA follows: TGTGCCAGCAGCTTAGACTCCGTCAACTATGGCTACACCTTC.

The chain couples TRBV28 to TRBJ1-4; D not certain. Germline lookup yields CDR1 MDHEN and CDR2 SYDVKM. The CDR3 covers 14 residues. Trimming removed 8 bases at V and 4 bases at J, with 14 bases between. DNA of the CDR3: TGTGCCAGCTCCTCAGGAGGGATTAATGAAAAACTGTTTTTT. It is translated as CASSSGGINEKLFF.

The CDR3 region is CASSPPAGQYGYTF. CDR3 sequence (DNA): TGTGCCAGCTCACCACCCGCAGGGCAATATGGCTACACCTTC. This chain uses TRBV18 with TRBJ1-2; D might be TRBD1 (5 bases). V shed 0 bases and J shed 5 bases, with 10 bases lying between them. Germline V gene sequence: CDR1 KGHSH, CDR2 LQKENI. The CDR3 is made up of 14 amino acids.

V is TRBV6-2 or TRBV6-3 and J is TRBJ1-1; maybe TRBD1 (6 bases). V shed 5 bases and J shed 3 bases, with 10 bases lying between them. The germline CDR1 and CDR2 sequences are MNHEY and SVGEGT. The CDR3 spans 13 residues. The CDR3 spells CASSLGQYTEAFF. The CDR3 DNA reads as TGTGCCAGCAGTCTTGGACAGTACACTGAAGCTTTCTTT.

This clone was counted a single time. The chain has TRBV3-1 (or the pseudogene TRBV3-2) and TRBJ1-6; 8 nucleotides align to TRBD1. The CDR3 runs to 12 residues. V was clipped by 4 bases and J by 15 bases; unmatched bases: 5. Germline CDR1 and CDR2: LGHDT and YNNKEL (reference sequence). CDR3: CASSRTQGVLHF. CDR3 in DNA: TGTGCCAGCAGCCGAACACAGGGGGTCCTCCACTTT.

For the CDR3, the DNA is TGTGCCAGCAGCCCGACCACGGACAGGGAGTACAATGAGCAGTTCTTC. Translating it yields CASSPTTDREYNEQFF. The rearrangement joins TRBV5-6 to TRBJ2-1; 8 positions match TRBD1. The CDR3 has 16 amino acids. V gave up 4 bases and J gave up 4 bases; unmatched junction bases: 10. The germline V gene encodes CDR1 SGHDT and CDR2 YYEEEE.

This chain links TRBV28 with TRBJ2-7, with D possibly being TRBD2 (6 bases). Between the trimmed V and J ends, which lost 7 bases and 0 bases, there was a span of 13 bases. This CDR3 has 14 amino acids. Germline V gene sequence: CDR1 MDHEN, CDR2 SYDVKM. The CDR3 sequence is CASKPGGASYEQYF. The CDR3 region has the DNA TGTGCCAGCAAACCCGGCGGGGCCTCCTACGAGCAGTACTTC.